Below are 19 T cell receptor beta chains sequenced from a single sample in a study of blood T cell repertoires in COVID-19. The table came from immunoSEQ multiplex PCR; TCRdb's copy has only in-frame clones and leaves some out. Among 120,000 or so clones listed, around 87% were seen once. The sample comprised peripheral blood. The origin of the receptors is a woman between 50 and 59 years old with acute or convalescent COVID-19.

The CDR3, as DNA: TGTGCCAGCTCACCACCGGCGGGGTCCTACGAGCAGTACTTC. Protein: CASSPPAGSYEQYF. The J gene is TRBJ2-7, the V gene TRBV18; maybe TRBD2 (6 bases). Germline V gene lookup returns CDR1 KGHSH and CDR2 LQKENI. The CDR3 consists of 14 residues. Trimming stripped 0 bases from V and 1 base from J, with 7 bases between.

V and J are TRBV27 and TRBJ1-5; possibly TRBD1 for D (5 bases). The CDR3 runs 17 residues. Deletions cut 2 bases from V and 2 bases from J, with 16 bases between. The germline V gene encodes CDR1 MNHEY and CDR2 SMNVEV (reference sequence). CDR3 bases: TGTGCCAGCAGTTTAAATCTTGGAGGGGCCCGCAATCAGCCCCAGCATTTT. Its translation: CASSLNLGGARNQPQHF.

The DNA of the CDR3 is TGTGCCTGGAGATCTAACACTGAAGCTTTCTTT. Translating gives CAWRSNTEAFF. The rearrangement joins TRBV30 to TRBJ1-1; D gene uncertain. Germline V CDR1 and CDR2: GTSNPN, SVGIG (reference sequence). V lost 3 bases to trimming and J lost 2 bases, with 4 bases between them. The CDR3 is 11 amino acids.

The chain recombines TRBV27 with TRBJ2-3, with TRBD1 identical over 8 bases. Germline V gene data show CDR1 as MNHEY and CDR2 as SMNVEV (reference sequence). The length of the CDR3 is 15 residues. The V segment lost 4 bases and the J segment 1 base; nucleotides outside the gene matches: 4. The CDR3 region has the DNA TGTGCCAGCAGTTCCTACAGGGGGGGCACAGATACGCAGTATTTT. It codes for CASSSYRGGTDTQYF.

The chain uses TRBV5-6 and TRBJ1-5; D is possibly TRBD1 (6 bases). V lost 4 bases and J 6 bases, leaving 17 bases between the germline ends. CDR1 and CDR2 from the germline V gene are SGHDT and YYEEEE. CDR3 length: 15 residues. CDR3 amino acids: CASSPGGQGSQPQHF. CDR3 DNA: TGTGCCAGCAGCCCGGGGGGGCAGGGAAGTCAGCCCCAGCATTTT.

This chain links TRBV5-1 with TRBJ1-2; D is unresolved. This CDR3 region has 14 residues. Germline V lookup: CDR1 SGHRS, CDR2 YFSETQ. The germline V and J ends were trimmed by 0 bases and 8 bases, with 14 bases remaining between them. This chain's CDR3 is CASSLVSGKEGYTF. The CDR3 DNA reads TGCGCCAGCAGCTTGGTAAGCGGAAAGGAGGGCTACACCTTC.

The chain recombines TRBV7-9 with TRBJ1-6, with no clear D. The germline V and J ends were trimmed by 1 base and 5 bases, with 12 bases remaining between them. CDR1 SEHNR and CDR2 FQNEAQ come from the germline V gene (reference sequence). This CDR3 contains 16 residues. CDR3 region: CASSLGRGLDNSPLHF. The DNA for the CDR3 is TGTGCCAGCAGCTTAGGCCGCGGACTTGATAATTCACCCCTCCACTTT.

A remark on this clone: The same CDR3 is also encoded by other DNA sequences in this sample. The chain uses TRBV5-1 and TRBJ1-6; TRBD1 might be the D (6 bases). CDR3 size: 13 residues. Germline assignment: CDR1 SGHRS and CDR2 YFSETQ. V was clipped by 3 bases and J by 7 bases, with 8 bases between them. Written as DNA, the CDR3 is TGCGCCAGCAGCTCCCAGGGGAATTCACCCCTCCACTTT. It is translated as CASSSQGNSPLHF.

The rearrangement uses TRBV24-1 and TRBJ1-2; maybe TRBD1 (6 bases). The CDR3 is 13 residues long. Germline values: CDR1 KGHDR, CDR2 SFDVKD. V was clipped by 5 bases and J by 3 bases, with 9 bases between them. In DNA, the CDR3 is TGTGCCACCAGTGTTCGACAGGACTATGGCTACACCTTC. Translating gives CATSVRQDYGYTF.

This chain links TRBV6-2 or TRBV6-3 with TRBJ1-5, with a possible D match to TRBD1 (5 bases). V gave up 4 bases and J gave up 10 bases, with 14 bases separating them. This CDR3 has 13 residues. Germline loops: CDR1 MNHEY, CDR2 SVGEGT. Written as DNA, the CDR3 is TGTGCCAGCAGTTGGGAGGGGAAGGGTCCCCAGCATTTT. Its protein is CASSWEGKGPQHF.

The chain links TRBV11-3 to TRBJ1-2, with 7 bases aligning to TRBD1. The length of the CDR3 is 14 residues. Germline CDR1 is SGHNT and CDR2 is YENEEA. J lost 1 base, V lost 5 bases, and 4 bases had no gene match. CDR3 in amino acids: CASSRHRGNYGYTF. The CDR3 coding sequence is TGTGCCAGCAGCCGGCACAGGGGTAACTATGGCTACACCTTC.

The V call is TRBV2, the J call TRBJ1-3; D not resolved. Germline V lookup: CDR1 SNHLY, CDR2 FYNNEI. The CDR3 runs to 15 residues. With 2 bases removed from V and 0 bases from J, the gap between germline ends came to 8 bases. The CDR3 region is CASSELNFSGNTIYF. In DNA form, the CDR3 reads TGTGCCAGCAGTGAACTGAACTTCTCTGGAAACACCATATATTTT.

The chain carries TRBV11-2 and TRBJ1-6; 8 bases match TRBD1. The CDR3 has 14 amino acids. The V and J ends lost 5 bases and 7 bases, in that order; junction bases with no gene match: 4. Germline V gene lookup returns CDR1 SGHAT and CDR2 FQNNGV. The CDR3 DNA is TGTGCCAGCAGCCCGGACAGGGCCAATTCACCCCTCCACTTT. It is translated as CASSPDRANSPLHF. Drawing the rest from reference TRBV11-2 and TRBJ1-6, the complete variable domain is EAGVAQSPRYKIIEKRQSVAFWCNPISGHATLYWYQQILGQGPKLLIQFQNNGVVDDSQLPKDRFSAERLKGVDSTLKIQPAKLEDSAVYLCASSPDRANSPLHFGNGTRLTVT.

The chain joins TRBV6-6 to TRBJ2-5, with D hard to call. CDR3 length equals 11 residues. The V end was cut by 2 bases, the J end by 9 bases, with 7 bases between. The V gene's germline CDR1 is MNHNY and CDR2 SVGAGI (reference sequence). The CDR3 DNA reads TGTGCCAGCAGTTACCTCCAGGCCCAGTACTTC. Translating it yields CASSYLQAQYF.

The chain has TRBV19 and TRBJ1-4, with 7 bases that match TRBD1. With V trimmed by 4 bases and J by 5 bases, 7 bases remained unmatched. Germline assignment: CDR1 LNHDA and CDR2 SQIVND (reference sequence). This CDR3 region has 15 residues. The CDR3 nucleotides read TGTGCCAGTAGTACCTTAACCAGGGGGAATGAAAAACTGTTTTTT. Protein sequence: CASSTLTRGNEKLFF.

The chain uses TRBV2 and TRBJ1-1; D call uncertain. Trimming took off 4 bases at V and 0 bases at J, with 9 bases between the two ends. Germline CDR1 is SNHLY and CDR2 is FYNNEI. The CDR3 length is 14 residues. CDR3 nucleotides: TGTGCCAGCAGTGCCTACCGCATGAACACTGAAGCTTTCTTT. Translated: CASSAYRMNTEAFF.

This sequence joins TRBV6-2 or TRBV6-3 and TRBJ2-3; tentatively, D is TRBD1 (6 bases). The CDR3 contains 16 residues. With 5 bases removed from V and 0 bases from J, the gap between germline ends came to 15 bases. Looked up from germline, CDR1 is MNHEY and CDR2 is SVGEGT. The CDR3 nucleotides are TGTGCCAGCAGTCGGGCAGGGGCCATTAGCACAGATACGCAGTATTTT. Protein sequence: CASSRAGAISTDTQYF.

This rearrangement joins TRBV9 to TRBJ2-5, with D possibly being TRBD1 (6 bases). Germline V gene data show CDR1 as SGDLS and CDR2 as YYNGEE. Trimming removed 0 bases at V and 5 bases at J, with 14 bases between. The CDR3 covers 15 residues. In DNA form, the CDR3 reads TGTGCCAGCAGCGTAGTAGGCCGCCAGGGGGAGACCCAGTACTTC. This codes for CASSVVGRQGETQYF. The entire variable domain, with the rest obtained from reference TRBV9 and TRBJ2-5, is as follows: DSGVTQTPKHLITATGQRVTLRCSPRSGDLSVYWYQQSLDQGLQFLIQYYNGEERAKGNILERFSAQQFPDLHSELNLSSLELGDSALYFCASSVVGRQGETQYFGPGTRLLVL.

This clone showed up just once. V usage is TRBV18 and J usage is TRBJ1-5, with a weak D call TRBD1 (5 bases). Germline V gives CDR1 KGHSH, CDR2 LQKENI. V dropped 2 bases and J dropped 6 bases, with 11 bases sitting between them. CDR3 length: 14 residues. The CDR3 sequence is CASSPSGGVQPQHF. The CDR3 DNA follows: TGTGCCAGCTCACCATCCGGGGGGGTTCAGCCCCAGCATTTT. The entire variable domain, with the rest obtained from reference TRBV18 and TRBJ1-5, is as follows: NAGVMQNPRHLVRRRGQEARLRCSPMKGHSHVYWYRQLPEEGLKFMVYLQKENIIDESGMPKERFSAEFPKEGPSILRIQQVVRGDSAAYFCASSPSGGVQPQHFGDGTRLSIL.